This TCR beta chain was captured by sequencing in a study of blood T cell repertoires in COVID-19. Across the whole study: The study drew acute and convalescent COVID-19 samples from the United States, Italy and Spain. Sources were T cells, B-cell-depleted T cells, or PBMCs; the material itself was cDNA or gDNA.

Trimming shortened V by 1 base and J by 5 bases, and 11 bases separated the two germline ends. This CDR3 contains 15 residues. CDR1 is SEHNR and CDR2 is FQNEAQ in the germline V gene (reference sequence). As processed by the authors: Counts of nucleated cells, estimated from reference gene primer amplification, were obtained. TCRdb's table, derived via immunoSEQ multiplex PCR, lists solely in-frame clones and lacks some. The V and J calls and clone size were taken over from that table, and D and trimming were inferred from the DNA. In the table there are around 140,000 clones, 84% of which are singletons.

This TCR came from a man aged 55 to 70 with active or convalescent COVID-19. The source material was peripheral blood. The chain uses TRBV7-9 and TRBJ1-4, with D hard to call. CDR3 sequence (DNA): TGTGCCAGCAGCTTAGTAGCGGCGCCGAATGAAAAACTGTTTTTT. It codes for CASSLVAAPNEKLFF.